Listed below are T cell receptor beta chains from one sample, sequenced in a study of shared clonotypes between healthy human individuals. TCRdb's table, derived via immunoSEQ multiplex PCR, lists solely in-frame clones and lacks some. Among around 690,000 clones listed, 90% were seen once. The sample comprised memory CD8+ T cells from PBMCs. These receptors were obtained from a young man in good health. Some clones in this sample may be carry-over from other donors' samples. The conserved cysteine and the conserved F or W are not part of the CDR3 here. Not every row has a clone size; where given, it reads once, few, many or a size class.

j_gene: TRBJ2-7
abundance: .
v_gene: TRBV19
CDR3aa: ASSILPGGSYEQY

j_gene: TRBJ1-1
abundance: .
v_gene: TRBV2
CDR3aa: ASIQGRTEAF

j_gene: TRBJ2-1
abundance: .
v_gene: TRBV28
CDR3aa: ASSLTGLHNEQF

j_gene: TRBJ2-4
abundance: .
v_gene: TRBV27
CDR3aa: ASSHDGGRAKNIQY

j_gene: TRBJ2-1
abundance: .
v_gene: TRBV10-2
CDR3aa: ASSEFGSSYNEQF

j_gene: TRBJ2-7
abundance: .
v_gene: TRBV27
CDR3aa: ASSLSWDSSYEQY

j_gene: TRBJ2-1
abundance: .
v_gene: TRBV7-8
CDR3aa: ASRLLAGGSYNEQF

j_gene: TRBJ2-2
abundance: .
v_gene: TRBV5-5
CDR3aa: ASTPGGGGVGELF

j_gene: TRBJ2-7
abundance: .
v_gene: TRBV19
CDR3aa: ASSAGLAEFYEQY

j_gene: TRBJ2-7
abundance: once
v_gene: TRBV2
CDR3aa: ASSEGVAGSESYEQY

j_gene: TRBJ1-1
abundance: .
v_gene: TRBV12-5
CDR3aa: ASGLVGPTSVNTEAF

j_gene: TRBJ2-1
abundance: .
v_gene: TRBV9
CDR3aa: ASSFLTSNEQF

j_gene: TRBJ1-4
abundance: once
v_gene: TRBV11-2
CDR3aa: ASSLTANLPQGEKLF

j_gene: TRBJ2-7
abundance: once
v_gene: TRBV27
CDR3aa: ASSAGTGTYEQY

j_gene: TRBJ1-1
abundance: few
v_gene: TRBV9
CDR3aa: ASSLGTNTEAF

j_gene: TRBJ2-3
abundance: .
v_gene: TRBV2
CDR3aa: ASSAGPTDTQY

j_gene: TRBJ2-7
abundance: .
v_gene: TRBV6-5
CDR3aa: ASSYDRAGYEQY

j_gene: TRBJ2-7
abundance: .
v_gene: TRBV28
CDR3aa: ASSLTGGEDEQY

j_gene: TRBJ2-3
abundance: .
v_gene: TRBV14
CDR3aa: ASSPFTDTQY

j_gene: TRBJ1-1
abundance: .
v_gene: TRBV6-5
CDR3aa: ASSYPGRTEAF

j_gene: TRBJ1-4
abundance: .
v_gene: TRBV27
CDR3aa: ASSPGQGGEKLF

j_gene: TRBJ2-2
abundance: .
v_gene: TRBV29-1
CDR3aa: SARGQVNTGELF

j_gene: TRBJ2-7
abundance: .
v_gene: TRBV7-9
CDR3aa: ASSLPILAGGSYEQY

j_gene: TRBJ2-1
abundance: .
v_gene: TRBV2
CDR3aa: ASGSSYNEQF